This T cell receptor beta chain was sequenced in a study of MAIT cells during Salmonella Paratyphi A infection (dated by TCRdb to the late 2010s). Concerning the study at large: Adult volunteers aged 18 to 60 swallowed one dose of 1-5x10^3 CFU of S. Paratyphi A strain NVGH308. Diagnosed volunteers received ciprofloxacin 500 mg twice daily for 14 days starting at diagnosis.

CDR1 and CDR2 (LNHDA, SQIVND) derive from the germline V gene (reference sequence). At the junction V is shortened by 9 bases and J by 2 bases; bases outside the gene matches: 10. From its cysteine to its phenylalanine, the CDR3 spans 15 amino acids. Just CDR3 DNA is preserved here, 45 bases in frame from base 1. This clonotype was recorded once. What this receptor recognizes is not known. Base qualities are not at hand, and no much larger clone is one base apart. One read alone is weak evidence. Broader findings and caveats from the paper: MAIT TRBV usage was found to be oligoclonal, with TRBV20 and TRBV6 favoured, and appeared to be unchanged by infection. The availability of volunteer samples limited the sample sizes, but these sizes were considered adequate to detect differences between groups. Diagnosed volunteers showed more expansion or contraction among top five MAIT clonotypes than healthy controls (around 0.5 versus 0.13), suggesting infection-driven repertoire reshaping. Space occupied by over-represented MAIT clonotypes fell significantly from baseline to mid-infection (approximately 0.17 to 0.10), with no significant post-infection difference.

According to the study, the label for this sample's time point signals: mid-infection, around enteric fever diagnosis. Using flow cytometry, MAIT cells, defined as Valpha7.2+ CD161+ T cells, were identified and sorted. In several volunteers who developed enteric fever after controlled oral challenge with live Salmonella Paratyphi A, circulating MAIT cell TCRbeta repertoires were profiled over time. Every diagnosed volunteer provided MAIT cell samples at three timepoints: pre-infection, mid-infection and post-infection. A diagnosis of enteric fever was based on Paratyphi A bacteremia and/or a persistent fever above 38 degrees C that lasted longer than 12 hours. Infection was diagnosed in challenged volunteers between day 4 and day 7 after challenge. Between roughly 4,500 and 11,000 MAIT cells per sample were sorted directly into RNAqueous-Micro lysis buffer for RNA extraction. Lymphoprep gradient centrifugation was used to isolate peripheral blood mononuclear cells from blood samples and leukocyte cones. Cells were sorted on either a BD FACSAria Fusion or a BD FACSAria III sorter.

The library was prepared using 5' RACE. TCRbeta was amplified by two rounds of PCR with Phusion High-Fidelity polymerase, and sample-specific barcodes were added in the primers. TCRbeta libraries were generated by template-switch cDNA synthesis with SMARTScribe reverse transcriptase and a TRBC-specific primer. The barcoded samples were pooled and then prepared using the NEBNext Ultra DNA Library Prep Kit for Illumina. The libraries were sequenced on an Illumina MiSeq using the MiSeq reagent kit v2, 300 cycles. Per the source publication's procedure: Jemultiplexer demultiplexed the reads by barcode, and MiTCR with default parameters aligned the reads. VDJtools filtered out non-functional sequences; clonotypes were defined by amino acid sequence, with frequencies based on assigned sequence reads. Clonal space homeostasis binned clonotypes by frequency as over-represented (0.05-1), large, medium and small. The public reads were quality trimmed at Q25 with fastp and then assembled into clones with MiXCR by TCRdb, keeping productive beta chains. Entries that share a CDR3 protein sequence are merged under the most common genes and DNA. What appears here as the V and J calls and clone size reflects TCRdb's work, not the paper's. The table for this sample lists roughly 1,000 distinct CDR3 sequences; about 48% of them were counted only once. The ten largest make up around 33% of the sample.

This specimen was MAIT cells from blood, taken at the middle sampling point of the challenge study. The V and J genes are TRBV19 and TRBJ2-3, and 8 junctional nucleotides match TRBD1. The sequence came from a person aged 18 to 70 who was deliberately infected with Salmonella Paratyphi A in a paratyphoid fever challenge study. The nucleotides are TGTGCCAGGACTTATGGACAGGGTCACACAGATACGCAGTATTTT. Its coded protein is CARTYGQGHTDTQYF. Joined to the reference TRBV19 and TRBJ2-3 proteins, this CDR3 gives the full variable domain: DGGITQSPKYLFRKEGQNVTLSCEQNLNHDAMYWYRQDPGQGLRLIYYSQIVNDFQKGDIAEGYSVSREKKESFPLTVTSAQKNPTAFYLCARTYGQGHTDTQYFGPGTRLTVL.